Listed below are T cell receptor beta chains from one sample, sequenced in a study of CD8 T cells in Susac syndrome. MiXCR was run by TCRdb on the immunoSEQ multiplex PCR reads, yielding one entry per CDR3 protein. The table shows approximately 150,000 distinct CDR3 sequences, with approximately 93% occurring only once. The sample was CD4+ T cells from PBMCs. The source of these receptors is a human donor in good health. Each CDR3 is given with its conserved first and last residue. D genes are given only for firm matches. Part of the rows lack a size; the others show once, few, many or a class for expanded clones.

cdr3_aa	cdr3_nt	cdr3_length	v_call	d_call	j_call	clone_size
CAITGQGTYEQYF	TGTGCCATCACCGGACAGGGGACCTACGAGCAGTACTTC	13	TRBV10-3	TRBD1	TRBJ2-7	.
CASSLAAGALNYGYTF	TGTGCCAGCAGCTTGGCTGCAGGGGCCCTGAACTATGGCTACACCTTC	16	TRBV7-6	.	TRBJ1-2	.
CASSPNAGQVSYEQYF	TGCGCCAGCAGCCCGAATGCGGGACAGGTTTCCTACGAGCAGTACTTC	16	TRBV5-1	TRBD1	TRBJ2-7	.
CASSLEAGEQYF	TGTGCCAGCAGCTTAGAAGCTGGCGAGCAGTACTTC	12	TRBV7-2	.	TRBJ2-7	.
CATAPRTGQNTEAFF	TGCGCCACCGCGCCCAGGACAGGGCAGAACACTGAAGCTTTCTTT	15	TRBV5-1	TRBD1	TRBJ1-1	.
CATSAGTGAEKLFF	TGTGCCACCAGTGCTGGGACAGGGGCCGAAAAACTGTTTTTT	14	TRBV24-1	TRBD1	TRBJ1-4	.
CASTQTPGAGWTGELFF	TGTGCCAGCACCCAAACCCCTGGGGCGGGATGGACCGGGGAGCTGTTTTTT	17	TRBV11-2	.	TRBJ2-2	.
CASSALGLSNQPQHF	TGTGCCAGCAGTGCCCTGGGCCTGAGCAATCAGCCCCAGCATTTT	15	TRBV6-1	.	TRBJ1-5	once
CATSRSGRESPLSEQYF	TGTGCCACCAGCAGATCGGGGCGGGAGTCCCCTCTAAGCGAGCAGTACTTC	17	TRBV15	TRBD2	TRBJ2-7	.
CASSPPGTSLPEQFF	TGTGCCAGCTCACCACCCGGGACTAGCCTCCCGGAGCAGTTCTTC	15	TRBV18	TRBD2	TRBJ2-1	.
CASSRRGLHNEQFF	TGTGCCAGCAGCCGACGGGGACTACACAATGAGCAGTTCTTC	14	TRBV3-1	TRBD2	TRBJ2-1	.
CASSEQGTREQYF	TGTGCCAGCAGCGAACAGGGAACGAGAGAGCAGTACTTC	13	TRBV12-3/TRBV12-4	.	TRBJ2-7	.
CASSLVGRTGELFF	TGTGCCAGCAGCTTAGTCGGACGGACCGGGGAGCTGTTTTTT	14	TRBV11-2	.	TRBJ2-2	few
CASSLRAGSPYGYTF	TGTGCCAGCAGCCTTCGGGCAGGGAGCCCCTATGGCTACACCTTC	15	TRBV3-1	.	TRBJ1-2	.
CASSPQGHGNIQYF	TGCGCCAGCAGCCCCCAGGGCCACGGGAACATTCAGTACTTC	14	TRBV5-1	.	TRBJ2-4	.
CASSLDIVQGYTF	TGTGCCAGCAGCCTGGACATAGTGCAAGGCTACACCTTC	13	TRBV7-9	.	TRBJ1-2	.
CASSNGQVFGEKLFF	TGTGCCAGCAGCAACGGACAGGTCTTTGGAGAAAAACTGTTTTTT	15	TRBV5-8	TRBD1	TRBJ1-4	.
CASSWMNTEAFF	TGTGCCAGTTCGTGGATGAACACTGAAGCTTTCTTT	12	TRBV25-1	.	TRBJ1-1	.
CASSGEGKNQPQHF	TGTGCCAGCTCCGGGGAGGGGAAGAATCAGCCCCAGCATTTT	14	TRBV18	.	TRBJ1-5	.
CASSRDPGGYTF	TGTGCCAGCAGCCGAGATCCTGGTGGCTACACCTTC	12	TRBV3-1	.	TRBJ1-2	.
CASSFPPGLEKNEQFF	TGTGCCAGCAGCTTCCCACCGGGACTAGAGAAAAATGAGCAGTTCTTC	16	TRBV5-4	TRBD2	TRBJ2-1	.
CASSRETTNEKLFF	TGCGCCAGCAGTCGGGAAACAACTAATGAAAAACTGTTTTTT	14	TRBV5-1	.	TRBJ1-4	.
CSAIAASGHGNEQFF	TGCAGTGCTATCGCGGCTAGCGGCCATGGGAATGAGCAGTTCTTC	15	TRBV20-1	TRBD2	TRBJ2-1	.
CASSGGGAGNTIYF	TGTGCCAGCAGCGGAGGGGGGGCTGGAAACACCATATATTTT	14	TRBV6-1	.	TRBJ1-3	.